This T cell receptor (beta chain) was recovered during a study of siplizumab effects on memory and regulatory T cells. The study, taken as a whole, reports: Significantly reduced by siplizumab was the cumulative frequency of alloreactive sequences, namely those traceable to unstimulated CD4+ memory cells. Naive-or-memory phenotypes were unassignable for roughly 80-95% of proliferating CD4+ or CD8+ clones. The study found naive T cells seemingly more diverse than memory cells and seemingly major alloresponse contributors.

J lost 2 bases, V lost 10 bases, and 7 bases had no gene match. Germline lookup yields CDR1 ENHRY and CDR2 SYGVKD. CDR3 size: 14 residues. A note on this clone: The antigen remains undetermined.

It was approximately 9.6 x 10^4 TCR templates that were assayed per sample. Measured with immunoSEQ multiplex PCR; TCRdb has only the in-frame clones, and not every one. The sample has 90,000 to 110,000 clones, roughly 91% seen once; the top ten hold more than 0.3%. The rearrangement uses TRBV10-3 and TRBJ2-7, with TRBD2 identical over 11 bases. The TCR comes from a human donor in good health. Sequenced input: CD4+ T cells sorted from blood. CDR3 in DNA: TGTGCCACCACCGGGACTAGCGGTACCTACGAGCAGTACTTC. Translating it yields CATTGTSGTYEQYF.